This passage covers 6 T cell receptor beta chains from one sample sequenced in a study of vaccination and CD4 T cells after COVID-19. The treatment denotes: roughly ten-day PBMC culture with coronavirus spike peptide pools or control peptides (ViraFEST assay). Cultured CD4+ T cell DNA underwent sequencing with the Oncomine TCR Beta short-read assay. TCRdb ran MiXCR on the PCR reads and lists one entry per CDR3 protein. Of roughly 24,000 distinct CDR3 sequences in the sample, 55% to 70% are singletons; the top ten hold less than 6%. The antigens for these receptors are not known. Sequences were obtained from CD4+ T cells from blood, cultured in vitro. The receptors stem from a human donor who had recovered from COVID-19.

V gene TRBV24-1 combines with J gene TRBJ2-6, with TRBD1 identical over 9 bases. The CDR3 is 17 amino acids. The germline V gene encodes CDR1 KGHDR and CDR2 SFDVKD. J gave up 1 base and V 9 bases, and 9 bases lay outside the gene matches. As DNA, the CDR3 is TGTGCCACCGAATCGGGGACAGGGACGTCTGGGGCCAACGTCCTGACTTTC. This translates into CATESGTGTSGANVLTF.

The rearrangement joins TRBV20-1 to TRBJ2-3; D is unclear. Trimming shortened V by 3 bases and J by 6 bases, and 16 bases separated the two germline ends. CDR1 is DFQATT and CDR2 is SNEGSKA in the germline V gene (reference sequence). The CDR3 runs to 14 residues. The CDR3 is CSASIRRPTDTQYF. The CDR3 DNA follows: TGCAGTGCTAGTATCAGGCGCCCGACGGATACGCAGTATTTT.

This clonotype was detected a few times. The rearrangement uses TRBV2 and TRBJ1-5, with 7 positions matching TRBD1. The germline V gene has CDR1 SNHLY and CDR2 FYNNEI. The V and J ends lost 7 bases and 6 bases, in that order; junction bases with no gene match: 6. The CDR3 loop spans 13 amino acids. The CDR3 DNA reads as TGTGCCAGCATGGTGCAGGGGGGTCAGCCCCAGCATTTT. Translating it yields CASMVQGGQPQHF.

The count of this clonotype is one. The chain employs TRBV28 and TRBJ1-5; maybe TRBD1 (5 bases). Germline CDR1 is MDHEN and CDR2 is SYDVKM. The CDR3 extends over 16 amino acids. V lost 8 bases and J lost 0, with 17 bases in between. As DNA, the CDR3 is TGTGCCAGCGGCTTTGGGGCACACAATAGCAATCAGCCCCAGCATTTT. Amino acids: CASGFGAHNSNQPQHF.

This chain joins TRBV28 and TRBJ1-2; D call uncertain. The CDR3 is made up of 12 amino acids. V lost 2 bases and J lost 4, with 5 bases in between. Per the germline V gene, CDR1 is MDHEN and CDR2 is SYDVKM. DNA of the CDR3: TGTGCCAGCAGTTTAACCCTCTATGGCTACACCTTC. Protein sequence: CASSLTLYGYTF.

V is TRBV7-2 and J is TRBJ2-4, with TRBD1 identical over 9 bases. CDR1 and CDR2 from the germline V gene are SGHTA and FQGNSA. This CDR3 is built from 15 residues. V gave up 5 bases and J gave up 7 bases; unmatched junction bases: 9. CDR3 sequence reads: CASSAAGTGWNIQYF. CDR3 DNA: TGTGCCAGCAGCGCGGCCGGGACAGGGTGGAACATTCAGTACTTC.